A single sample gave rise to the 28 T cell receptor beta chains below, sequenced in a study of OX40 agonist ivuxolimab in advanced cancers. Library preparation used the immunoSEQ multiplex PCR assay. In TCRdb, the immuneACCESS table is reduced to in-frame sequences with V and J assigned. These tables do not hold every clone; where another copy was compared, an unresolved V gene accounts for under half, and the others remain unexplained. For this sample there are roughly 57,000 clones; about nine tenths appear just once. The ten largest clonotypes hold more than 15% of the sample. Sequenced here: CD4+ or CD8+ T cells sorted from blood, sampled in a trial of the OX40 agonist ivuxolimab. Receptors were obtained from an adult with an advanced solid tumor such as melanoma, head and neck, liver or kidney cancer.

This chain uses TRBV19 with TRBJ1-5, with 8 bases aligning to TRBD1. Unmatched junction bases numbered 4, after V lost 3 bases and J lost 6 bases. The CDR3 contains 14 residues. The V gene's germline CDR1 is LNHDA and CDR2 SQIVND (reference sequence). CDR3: CASSITQGAQPQHF. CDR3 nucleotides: TGTGCCAGTAGTATTACCCAGGGGGCTCAGCCCCAGCATTTT.

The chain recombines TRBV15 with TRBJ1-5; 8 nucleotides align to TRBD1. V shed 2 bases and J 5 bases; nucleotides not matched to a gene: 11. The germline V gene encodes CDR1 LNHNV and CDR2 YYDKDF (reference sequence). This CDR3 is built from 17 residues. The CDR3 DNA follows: TGTGCCACCAGCAGACCCCAATCCAGGGGGCGGCATCAGCCCCAGCATTTT. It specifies CATSRPQSRGRHQPQHF.

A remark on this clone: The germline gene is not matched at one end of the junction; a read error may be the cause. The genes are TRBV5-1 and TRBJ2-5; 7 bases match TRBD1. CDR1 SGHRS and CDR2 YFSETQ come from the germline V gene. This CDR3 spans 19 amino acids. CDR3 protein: CASILPPQHRDREQETQYF. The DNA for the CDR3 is TGCGCCAGCATCTTGCCCCCCCAACACCGGGACAGAGAACAAGAGACCCAGTACTTC.

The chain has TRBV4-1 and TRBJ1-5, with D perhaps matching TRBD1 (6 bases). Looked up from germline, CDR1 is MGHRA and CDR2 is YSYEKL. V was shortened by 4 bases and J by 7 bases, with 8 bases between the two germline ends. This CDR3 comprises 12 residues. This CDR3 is CASSLQGQPQHF. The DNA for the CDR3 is TGCGCCAGCAGCCTACAGGGCCAGCCCCAGCATTTT.

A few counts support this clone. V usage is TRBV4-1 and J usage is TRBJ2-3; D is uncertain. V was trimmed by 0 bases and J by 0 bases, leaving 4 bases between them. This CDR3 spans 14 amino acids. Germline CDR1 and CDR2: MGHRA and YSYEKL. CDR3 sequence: CASSQDYSTDTQYF. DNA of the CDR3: TGCGCCAGCAGCCAAGATTACAGCACAGATACGCAGTATTTT.

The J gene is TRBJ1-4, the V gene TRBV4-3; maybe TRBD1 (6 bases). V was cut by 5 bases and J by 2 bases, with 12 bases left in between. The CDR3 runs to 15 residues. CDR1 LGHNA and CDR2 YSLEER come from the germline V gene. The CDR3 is CASSARTVTNEKLFF. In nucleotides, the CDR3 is TGCGCCAGCAGCGCACGGACAGTGACTAATGAAAAACTGTTTTTT.

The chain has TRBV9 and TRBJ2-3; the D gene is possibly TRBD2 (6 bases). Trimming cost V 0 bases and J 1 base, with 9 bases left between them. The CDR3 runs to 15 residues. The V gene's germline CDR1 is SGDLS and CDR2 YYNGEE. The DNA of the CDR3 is TGTGCCAGCAGCGTAGTATCTAGCGGCACAGATACGCAGTATTTT. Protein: CASSVVSSGTDTQYF.

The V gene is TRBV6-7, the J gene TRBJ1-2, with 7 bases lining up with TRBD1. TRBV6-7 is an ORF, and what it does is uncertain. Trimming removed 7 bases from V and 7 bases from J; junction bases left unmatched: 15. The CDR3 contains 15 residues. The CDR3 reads CASNARGGGAGGYTF. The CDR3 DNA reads TGTGCCAGCAATGCCAGGGGAGGGGGCGCAGGTGGCTACACCTTC.

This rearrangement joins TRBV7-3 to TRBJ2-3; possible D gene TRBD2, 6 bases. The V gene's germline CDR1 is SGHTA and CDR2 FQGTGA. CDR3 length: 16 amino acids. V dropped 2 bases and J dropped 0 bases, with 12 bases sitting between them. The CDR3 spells CASSLGGTESTDTQYF. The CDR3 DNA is TGTGCCAGCAGCTTAGGCGGGACGGAAAGCACAGATACGCAGTATTTT. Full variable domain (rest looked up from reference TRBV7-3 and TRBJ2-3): GAGVSQTPSNKVTEKGKYVELRCDPISGHTALYWYRQSLGQGPEFLIYFQGTGAADDSGLPNDRFFAVRPEGSVSTLKIQRTERGDSAVYLCASSLGGTESTDTQYFGPGTRLTVL.

Here the CDR3 DNA reads TGTGCCAGCACCCGAACCGGGACAGTGTTCTCCTACGAGCAGTACTTC. Its translation is CASTRTGTVFSYEQYF. The chain uses TRBV27 and TRBJ2-7; TRBD1 agrees at 7 bases. The J segment lost 0 bases and the V segment lost 7 bases, leaving 12 bases of the junction unmatched. The CDR3 loop spans 16 amino acids. CDR1 is MNHEY and CDR2 is SMNVEV in the germline V gene (reference sequence).

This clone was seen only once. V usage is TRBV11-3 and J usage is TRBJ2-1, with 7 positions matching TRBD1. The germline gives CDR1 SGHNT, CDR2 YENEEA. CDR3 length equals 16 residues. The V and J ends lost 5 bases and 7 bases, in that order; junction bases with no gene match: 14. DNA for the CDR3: TGTGCCAGCAGCGAAGCAGGGGGAGTAATATTTAATGAGCAGTTCTTC. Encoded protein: CASSEAGGVIFNEQFF. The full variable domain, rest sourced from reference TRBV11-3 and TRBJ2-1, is EAGVVQSPRYKIIEKKQPVAFWCNPISGHNTLYWYLQNLGQGPELLIRYENEEAVDDSQLPKDRFSAERLKGVDSTLKIQPAELGDSAVYLCASSEAGGVIFNEQFFGPGTRLTVL.

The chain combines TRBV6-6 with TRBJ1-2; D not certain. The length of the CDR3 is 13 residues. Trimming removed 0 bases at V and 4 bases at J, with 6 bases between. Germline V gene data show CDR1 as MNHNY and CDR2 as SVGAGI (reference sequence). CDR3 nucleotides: TGTGCCAGCAGTTACTCCGGCAGCTATGGCTACACCTTC. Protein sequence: CASSYSGSYGYTF.

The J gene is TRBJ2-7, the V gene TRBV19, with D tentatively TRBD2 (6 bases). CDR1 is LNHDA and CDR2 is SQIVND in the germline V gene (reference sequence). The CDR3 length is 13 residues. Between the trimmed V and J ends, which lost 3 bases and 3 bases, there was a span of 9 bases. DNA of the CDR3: TGTGCCAGTAGTATCGGGGGAGGCTACGAGCAGTACTTC. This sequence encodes CASSIGGGYEQYF.

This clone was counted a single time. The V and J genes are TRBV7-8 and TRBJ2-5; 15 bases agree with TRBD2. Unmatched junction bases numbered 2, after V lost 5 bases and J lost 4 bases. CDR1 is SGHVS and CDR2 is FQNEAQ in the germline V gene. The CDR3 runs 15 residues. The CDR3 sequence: CASSMGLAGGETQYF. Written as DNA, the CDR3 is TGTGCCAGCAGCATGGGACTAGCGGGAGGAGAGACCCAGTACTTC. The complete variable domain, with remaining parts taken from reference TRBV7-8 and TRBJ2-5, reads GAGVSQSPRYKVAKRGQDVALRCDPISGHVSLFWYQQALGQGPEFLTYFQNEAQLDKSGLPSDRFFAERPEGSVSTLKIQRTQQEDSAVYLCASSMGLAGGETQYFGPGTRLLVL.

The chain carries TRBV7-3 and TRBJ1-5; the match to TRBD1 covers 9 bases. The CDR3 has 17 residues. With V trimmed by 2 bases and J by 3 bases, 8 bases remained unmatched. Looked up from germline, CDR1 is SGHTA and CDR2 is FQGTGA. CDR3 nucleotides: TGTGCCAGCAGCTTAGCGGACAGGGGCCGAATCAATCAGCCCCAGCATTTT. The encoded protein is CASSLADRGRINQPQHF. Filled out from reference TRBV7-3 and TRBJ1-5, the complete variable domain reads GAGVSQTPSNKVTEKGKYVELRCDPISGHTALYWYRQSLGQGPEFLIYFQGTGAADDSGLPNDRFFAVRPEGSVSTLKIQRTERGDSAVYLCASSLADRGRINQPQHFGDGTRLSIL.

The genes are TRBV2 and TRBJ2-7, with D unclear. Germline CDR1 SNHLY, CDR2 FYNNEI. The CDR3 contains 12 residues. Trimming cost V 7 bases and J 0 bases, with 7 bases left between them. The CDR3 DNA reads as TGTGCCAGCAAAATCAGCTCCTACGAGCAGTACTTC. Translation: CASKISSYEQYF.

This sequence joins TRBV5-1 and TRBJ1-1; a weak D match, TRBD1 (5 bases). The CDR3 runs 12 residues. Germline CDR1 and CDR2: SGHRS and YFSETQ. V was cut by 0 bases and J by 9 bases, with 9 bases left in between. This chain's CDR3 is CASSLVGVKAFF. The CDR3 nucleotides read TGCGCCAGCAGCTTGGTAGGGGTTAAAGCTTTCTTT.

The CDR3 DNA is TGTGCCAGCAGTTACGGAAGGGGTGTCCTCCACTTT. Translating it yields CASSYGRGVLHF. This chain connects TRBV6-5 to TRBJ1-6, with a weak D call TRBD1 (5 bases). Germline assignment: CDR1 MNHEY and CDR2 SVGAGI. Trimming took off 2 bases at V and 15 bases at J, with 11 bases between the two ends. This CDR3 comprises 12 residues.

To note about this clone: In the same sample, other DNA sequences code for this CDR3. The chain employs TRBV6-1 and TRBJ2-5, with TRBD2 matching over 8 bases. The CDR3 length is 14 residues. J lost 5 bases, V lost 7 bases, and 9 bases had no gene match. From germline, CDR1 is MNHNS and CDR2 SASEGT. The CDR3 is CASISGGRRETQYF. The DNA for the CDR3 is TGTGCCAGCATTTCGGGCGGGAGGAGGGAGACCCAGTACTTC.

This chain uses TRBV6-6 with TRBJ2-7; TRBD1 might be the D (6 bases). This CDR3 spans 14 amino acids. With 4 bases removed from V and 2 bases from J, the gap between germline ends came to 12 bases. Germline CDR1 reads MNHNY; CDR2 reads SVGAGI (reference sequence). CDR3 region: CASSSRTVPYEQYF. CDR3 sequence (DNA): TGTGCCAGCAGTTCAAGGACAGTTCCCTACGAGCAGTACTTC.

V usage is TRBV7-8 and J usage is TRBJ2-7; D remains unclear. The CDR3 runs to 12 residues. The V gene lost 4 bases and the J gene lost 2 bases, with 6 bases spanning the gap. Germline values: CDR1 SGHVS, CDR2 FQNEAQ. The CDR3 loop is CASSSVAYEQYF. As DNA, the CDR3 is TGTGCCAGCAGCTCGGTGGCCTACGAGCAGTACTTC.

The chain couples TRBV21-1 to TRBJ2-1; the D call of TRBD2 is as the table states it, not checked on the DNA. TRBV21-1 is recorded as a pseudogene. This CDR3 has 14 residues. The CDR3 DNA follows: TGTGCCAGCAGTCGCAGCGGTGGGAGGTATGAGCAGTTCTTC. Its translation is CASSRSGGRYEQFF.

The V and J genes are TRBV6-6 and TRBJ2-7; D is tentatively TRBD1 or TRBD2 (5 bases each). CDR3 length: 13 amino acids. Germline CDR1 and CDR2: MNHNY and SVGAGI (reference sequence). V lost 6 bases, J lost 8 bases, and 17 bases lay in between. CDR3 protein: CASRPRDAKKQYF. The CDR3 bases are TGTGCCAGCAGACCTAGGGACGCAAAGAAGCAGTACTTC.

CDR3 sequence (DNA): TGTGCCACTAGGGGCCGGGGCGATGAGCAGTTCTTC. This codes for CATRGRGDEQFF. This chain connects TRBV6-5 to TRBJ2-1; D may correspond to TRBD1 or TRBD2 (5 bases each). This CDR3 spans 12 amino acids. CDR1 is MNHEY and CDR2 is SVGAGI in the germline V gene. The ends were cut back, 10 bases at V and 8 bases at J, with 15 bases in the middle.

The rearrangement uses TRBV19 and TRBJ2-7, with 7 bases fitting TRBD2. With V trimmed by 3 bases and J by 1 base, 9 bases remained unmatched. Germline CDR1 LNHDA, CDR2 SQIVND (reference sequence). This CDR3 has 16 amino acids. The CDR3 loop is CASSISGGSRSYEQYF. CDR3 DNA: TGTGCCAGTAGTATTTCGGGCGGGAGTAGGTCCTACGAGCAGTACTTC. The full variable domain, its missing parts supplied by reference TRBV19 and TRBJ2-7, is DGGITQSPKYLFRKEGQNVTLSCEQNLNHDAMYWYRQDPGQGLRLIYYSQIVNDFQKGDIAEGYSVSREKKESFPLTVTSAQKNPTAFYLCASSISGGSRSYEQYFGPGTRLTVT.

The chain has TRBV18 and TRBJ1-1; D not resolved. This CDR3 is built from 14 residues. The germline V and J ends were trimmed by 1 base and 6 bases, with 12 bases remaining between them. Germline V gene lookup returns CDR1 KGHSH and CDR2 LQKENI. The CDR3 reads CASSPLDRRAEAFF. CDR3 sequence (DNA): TGTGCCAGCTCACCACTGGACCGTCGGGCTGAAGCTTTCTTT.

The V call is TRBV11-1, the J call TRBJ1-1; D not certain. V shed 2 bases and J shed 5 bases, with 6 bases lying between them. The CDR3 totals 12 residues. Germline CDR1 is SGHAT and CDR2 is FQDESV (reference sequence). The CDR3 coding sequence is TGTGCCAGCAGCTTAACGGGAACTGAAGCTTTCTTT. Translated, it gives CASSLTGTEAFF.

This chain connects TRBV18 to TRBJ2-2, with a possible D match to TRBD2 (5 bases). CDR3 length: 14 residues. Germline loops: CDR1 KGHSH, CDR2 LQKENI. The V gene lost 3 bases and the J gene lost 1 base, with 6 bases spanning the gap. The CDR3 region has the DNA TGTGCCAGCTCACCTGGAGGGAACACCGGGGAGCTGTTTTTT. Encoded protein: CASSPGGNTGELFF.